A single sample is the source of the 21 T cell receptor beta chains below, sequenced in a study of blood T cell repertoires in COVID-19. Measured with immunoSEQ multiplex PCR; TCRdb has only the in-frame clones, and not every one. Here the sample spans some 170,000 clones, roughly 88% being singletons. Sequencing used peripheral blood. All receptors come from a middle-aged woman with COVID-19, enrolled during active disease.

This chain uses TRBV10-3 with TRBJ2-1; 8 bases are shared with TRBD1. The CDR3 contains 13 residues. With 10 bases clipped from V and 3 bases from J, the junction kept 5 bases outside the gene matches. CDR1 is ENHRY and CDR2 is SYGVKD in the germline V gene. The CDR3 reads CATDRGNYNEQFF. The CDR3 DNA follows: TGTGCCACCGACAGGGGAAACTACAATGAGCAGTTCTTC.

The chain has TRBV15 and TRBJ1-6; 7 positions match TRBD1. Germline V lookup: CDR1 LNHNV, CDR2 YYDKDF (reference sequence). The V and J ends lost 3 bases and 0 bases, in that order; junction bases with no gene match: 11. The CDR3 has 19 amino acids. The CDR3 DNA sequence: TGTGCCACCAGCAGCCGGATACCCGCAGGGGGCTCCTATAATTCACCCCTCCACTTT. This encodes CATSSRIPAGGSYNSPLHF. The whole variable domain, remainder taken from reference TRBV15 and TRBJ1-6, is DAMVIQNPRYQVTQFGKPVTLSCSQTLNHNVMYWYQQKSSQAPKLLFHYYDKDFNNEADTPDNFQSRRPNTSFCFLDIRSPGLGDTAMYLCATSSRIPAGGSYNSPLHFGNGTRLTVT.

The CDR3 nucleotides are TGTGCCAGCAGAACCCCGGGGGCTGGGGCCAACGTCCTGACTTTC. Translated, it gives CASRTPGAGANVLTF. The rearrangement joins TRBV28 to TRBJ2-6, with D perhaps TRBD2 (6 bases). The V end lost 6 bases, the J end lost 2 bases, and 11 bases lay between the germline ends. CDR3 length: 15 amino acids. The germline gives CDR1 MDHEN, CDR2 SYDVKM.

The CDR3 loop reads CASSPTGGSGEKLFF. The CDR3 region has the DNA TGTGCCAGCAGCCCGACGGGGGGCAGCGGCGAAAAACTGTTTTTT. The chain combines TRBV11-2 with TRBJ1-4; possibly TRBD1 for D (6 bases). The CDR3 contains 15 residues. Trimming pared 5 bases from V and 8 bases from J, leaving 18 bases between. The germline V gene has CDR1 SGHAT and CDR2 FQNNGV.

This clone has a single count. The chain joins TRBV5-1 to TRBJ2-1; a weak D match, TRBD2 (5 bases). Trimming took 4 bases from V and 10 from J, leaving 9 bases between them. The V gene's germline CDR1 is SGHRS and CDR2 YFSETQ. The CDR3 is made up of 11 amino acids. The CDR3 DNA sequence: TGCGCCAGCAGCCGGACTTTGGAGCAGTTCTTC. This gives the protein CASSRTLEQFF.

The chain combines TRBV3-1 (or the pseudogene TRBV3-2) with TRBJ2-7, with 11 positions matching TRBD2. The V segment lost 5 bases and the J segment 5 bases; nucleotides outside the gene matches: 5. CDR1 and CDR2 (germline): LGHDT, YNNKEL (reference sequence). CDR3 length: 14 residues. CDR3 sequence (DNA): TGTGCCAGCAGCAAACTAGCGGGAGTGCACGAGCAGTACTTC. Protein product: CASSKLAGVHEQYF.

This sequence joins TRBV15 and TRBJ2-7; 8 bases match TRBD1. The CDR3 length is 16 residues. The J segment lost 2 bases and the V segment lost 1 base, leaving 7 bases of the junction unmatched. CDR1 is LNHNV, CDR2 YYDKDF, per germline (reference sequence). Here the CDR3 reads CATSRGAGGDAYEQYF. The CDR3 DNA follows: TGTGCCACCAGCAGAGGCGCAGGGGGCGATGCCTACGAGCAGTACTTC.

This chain uses TRBV28 with TRBJ1-2, with D perhaps TRBD1 (5 bases). Germline assignment: CDR1 MDHEN and CDR2 SYDVKM. V was shortened by 3 bases and J by 7 bases, with 6 bases between the two germline ends. This CDR3 contains 11 residues. The CDR3 region has the DNA TGTGCCAGCAGTTTGGGGGGTGGCTACACCTTC. This codes for CASSLGGGYTF.

The chain couples TRBV19 to TRBJ1-5; 7 nucleotides agree with TRBD1. The CDR3 totals 14 residues. Germline V gene sequence: CDR1 LNHDA, CDR2 SQIVND (reference sequence). Trimming cost V 5 bases and J 2 bases; bases outside gene matches: 3. CDR3 nucleotides: TGTGCCAGTAGTGACAGGGCAGGCAATCAGCCCCAGCATTTT. Its translation is CASSDRAGNQPQHF.

The chain joins TRBV29-1 to TRBJ1-1; D gene uncertain. This CDR3 spans 15 amino acids. Germline loops: CDR1 SQVTM, CDR2 ANQGSEA. V shed 6 bases and J shed 7 bases, with 24 bases lying between them. CDR3 in DNA: TGCAGCGTGTTACCTTCTGGACCCGGGGTGGGTGAAGCTTTCTTT. It encodes CSVLPSGPGVGEAFF.

This chain connects TRBV28 to TRBJ2-7, with TRBD2 identical over 10 bases. This CDR3 comprises 18 residues. Germline loops: CDR1 MDHEN, CDR2 SYDVKM. V lost 3 bases, J lost 4 bases, and 15 bases stayed unmatched. Here the CDR3 reads CASSFAMASSGRRYEQYF. The CDR3 DNA reads as TGTGCCAGCAGTTTCGCTATGGCCTCTAGCGGGAGAAGGTACGAGCAGTACTTC.

The chain has TRBV9 and TRBJ2-7; D uncertain. The germline V and J ends were trimmed by 3 bases and 2 bases, with 9 bases remaining between them. The CDR3 has 13 residues. Germline loops: CDR1 SGDLS, CDR2 YYNGEE. For the CDR3, the DNA is TGTGCCAGCAGCGCCCAGTCTGCCTACGAGCAGTACTTC. This encodes CASSAQSAYEQYF.

The gene calls are TRBV5-6 and TRBJ1-2, with TRBD1 as a possible D gene (5 bases). This CDR3 is built from 16 residues. V lost 4 bases and J 0 bases, leaving 16 bases between the germline ends. Germline V lookup: CDR1 SGHDT, CDR2 YYEEEE. The CDR3 DNA reads TGTGCCAGCAGCCTAGTTGGTACAGGAGCTAACTATGGCTACACCTTC. Its translation is CASSLVGTGANYGYTF.

The rearrangement joins TRBV27 to TRBJ1-3, with 8 bases that match TRBD1. The CDR3 has 19 amino acids. From germline, CDR1 is MNHEY and CDR2 SMNVEV (reference sequence). Germline trimming cut 6 bases from V and 0 bases from J; bases unmatched to any gene: 16. CDR3 protein: CASSEVGTGHPYSGNTIYF. The CDR3 coding sequence is TGTGCCAGCAGCGAGGTGGGGACAGGCCATCCTTACTCTGGAAACACCATATATTTT.

This chain uses TRBV6-1 with TRBJ2-7, with TRBD2 matching 12 bases. Germline CDR1 reads MNHNS; CDR2 reads SASEGT. The trim removed 4 bases at V and 2 bases at J, leaving 6 bases unmatched. CDR3 length equals 16 residues. This chain's CDR3 is CASSGTSGRIAYEQYF. Here the CDR3 DNA reads TGTGCCAGCAGTGGTACTAGCGGGAGGATAGCCTACGAGCAGTACTTC.

The chain has TRBV7-2 and TRBJ2-1, with a weak D call TRBD2 (5 bases). The ends were cut back, 5 bases at V and 5 bases at J, with 13 bases in the middle. Germline-derived CDR1 and CDR2 are SGHTA and FQGNSA. CDR3 length: 14 amino acids. In DNA, the CDR3 is TGTGCCAGCAGCCCAGGAGGCTTCCACAATGAGCAGTTCTTC. This translates into CASSPGGFHNEQFF.

V usage is TRBV12-5 and J usage is TRBJ2-7; tentatively, D is TRBD1 (6 bases). Trimming stripped 5 bases from V and 5 bases from J, with 16 bases between. CDR3 length: 14 residues. Germline V gene sequence: CDR1 LGHNT, CDR2 FRNRAP. The CDR3 loop is CASGPWTAGDEQYF. As DNA, the CDR3 is TGTGCTAGTGGTCCGTGGACAGCTGGCGACGAGCAGTACTTC.

This chain joins TRBV7-2 and TRBJ2-5, with D possibly matching TRBD2 (6 bases). CDR1 is SGHTA and CDR2 is FQGNSA in the germline V gene. This CDR3 is 13 amino acids long. Trimming stripped 8 bases from V and 4 bases from J, with 14 bases between. The CDR3 bases are TGTGCCAGCCTTCGGGGGACGGGAGAGACCCAGTACTTC. This gives the protein CASLRGTGETQYF. The complete variable domain, with remaining parts taken from reference TRBV7-2 and TRBJ2-5, reads GAGVSQSPSNKVTEKGKDVELRCDPISGHTALYWYRQSLGQGLEFLIYFQGNSAPDKSGLPSDRFSAERTGGSVSTLTIQRTQQEDSAVYLCASLRGTGETQYFGPGTRLLVL.

This chain connects TRBV11-2 to TRBJ2-1, with 8 bases aligning to TRBD2. CDR3 length: 14 amino acids. Trimming cost V 7 bases and J 6 bases; bases outside gene matches: 8. The germline V gene has CDR1 SGHAT and CDR2 FQNNGV. Written as DNA, the CDR3 is TGTGCCAGCACCCCCCGGGGGGGGGCCAATGAGCAGTTCTTC. It is translated as CASTPRGGANEQFF.

The chain is built from TRBV6-5 and TRBJ1-2, with 8 positions matching TRBD1. J gave up 5 bases and V 5 bases, and 4 bases lay outside the gene matches. CDR1 and CDR2 from the germline V gene are MNHEY and SVGAGI. The CDR3 consists of 13 residues. The CDR3 bases are TGTGCCAGCAGTCGGACAGGGCGGTATGGCTACACCTTC. This encodes CASSRTGRYGYTF.

The J gene is TRBJ1-5, the V gene TRBV3-1 (or the pseudogene TRBV3-2), with D tentatively TRBD1 (5 bases). This CDR3 spans 17 amino acids. Germline values: CDR1 LGHDT, CDR2 YNNKEL (reference sequence). Trimming removed 1 base from V and 0 bases from J, with 13 bases in between. CDR3 in DNA: TGTGCCAGCAGCCAAGGCGACAGACGATATAGCAATCAGCCCCAGCATTTT. The encoded protein is CASSQGDRRYSNQPQHF.